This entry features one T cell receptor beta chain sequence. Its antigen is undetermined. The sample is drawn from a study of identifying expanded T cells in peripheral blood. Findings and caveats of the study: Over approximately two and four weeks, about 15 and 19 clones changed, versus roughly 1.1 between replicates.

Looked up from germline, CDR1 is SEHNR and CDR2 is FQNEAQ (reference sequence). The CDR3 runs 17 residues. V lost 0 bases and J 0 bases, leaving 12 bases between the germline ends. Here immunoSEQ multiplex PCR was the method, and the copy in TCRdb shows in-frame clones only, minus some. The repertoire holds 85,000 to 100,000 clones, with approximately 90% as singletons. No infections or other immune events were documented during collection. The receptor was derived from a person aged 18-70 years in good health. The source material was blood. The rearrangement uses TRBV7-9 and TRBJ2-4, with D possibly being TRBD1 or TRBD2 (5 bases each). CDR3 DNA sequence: TGTGCCAGCAGCTTAGCATTCAGGGACCCAGCCAAAAACATTCAGTACTTC. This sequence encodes CASSLAFRDPAKNIQYF.